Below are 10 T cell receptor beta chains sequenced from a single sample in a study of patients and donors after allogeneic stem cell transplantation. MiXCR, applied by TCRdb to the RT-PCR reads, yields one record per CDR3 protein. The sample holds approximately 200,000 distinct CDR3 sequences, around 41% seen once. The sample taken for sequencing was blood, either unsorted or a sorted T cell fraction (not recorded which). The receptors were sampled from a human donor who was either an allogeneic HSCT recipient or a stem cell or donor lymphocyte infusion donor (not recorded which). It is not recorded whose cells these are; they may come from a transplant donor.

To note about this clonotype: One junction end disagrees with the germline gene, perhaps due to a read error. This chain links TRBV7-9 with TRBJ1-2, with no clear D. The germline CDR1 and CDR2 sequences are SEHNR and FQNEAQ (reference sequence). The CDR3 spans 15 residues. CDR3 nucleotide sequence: TGTGCCAGCAGCTTAACTAGGGAACCACCTTATGACTACACCTTC. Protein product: CASSLTREPPYDYTF.

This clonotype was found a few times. CDR3 in amino acids: CASSSLGFAFF. CDR3 nucleotide sequence: TGTGCCAGCAGCTCTCTAGGGTTCGCTTTCTTT. V usage is TRBV13 and J usage is TRBJ1-1; D is unresolved. Germline-derived CDR1 and CDR2 are PRHDT and FYEKMQ (reference sequence). This CDR3 contains 11 residues. Trimming removed 4 bases at V and 11 bases at J, with 11 bases between.

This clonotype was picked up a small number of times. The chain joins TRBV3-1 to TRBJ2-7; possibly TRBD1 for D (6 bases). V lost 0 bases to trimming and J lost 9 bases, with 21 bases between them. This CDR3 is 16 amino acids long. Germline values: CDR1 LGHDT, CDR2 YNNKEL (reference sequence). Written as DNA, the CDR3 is TGTGCCAGCAGCCAAGATCCGACAGGAGGATTTACGATGCAGTACTTC. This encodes CASSQDPTGGFTMQYF.

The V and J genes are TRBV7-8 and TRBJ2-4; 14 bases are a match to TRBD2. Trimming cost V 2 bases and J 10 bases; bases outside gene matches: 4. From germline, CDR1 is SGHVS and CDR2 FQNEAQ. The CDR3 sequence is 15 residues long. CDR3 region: CASSLYRTSGGIQYF. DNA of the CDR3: TGTGCCAGCAGCTTATACAGGACTAGCGGGGGGATTCAGTACTTC.

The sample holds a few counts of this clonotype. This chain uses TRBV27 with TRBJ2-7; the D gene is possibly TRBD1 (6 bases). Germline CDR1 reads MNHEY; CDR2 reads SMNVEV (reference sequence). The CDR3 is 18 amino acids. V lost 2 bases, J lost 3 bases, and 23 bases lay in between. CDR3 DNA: TGTGCCAGCAGTTTAGGACAGAAGGGAGTACGGTTAGGCTACGAGCAGTACTTC. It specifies CASSLGQKGVRLGYEQYF.

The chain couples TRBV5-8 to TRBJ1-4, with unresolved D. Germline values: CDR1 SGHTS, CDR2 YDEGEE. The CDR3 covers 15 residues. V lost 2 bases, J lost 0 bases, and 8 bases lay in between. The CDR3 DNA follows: TGTGCCAGCAGCTTATTGGCTGCAACTAATGAAAAACTGTTTTTT. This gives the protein CASSLLAATNEKLFF.

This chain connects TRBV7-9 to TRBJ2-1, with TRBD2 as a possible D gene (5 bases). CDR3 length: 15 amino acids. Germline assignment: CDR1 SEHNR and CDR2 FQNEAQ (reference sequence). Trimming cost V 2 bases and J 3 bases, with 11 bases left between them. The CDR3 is CASSLQAELYNEQFF. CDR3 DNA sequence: TGTGCCAGCAGCTTACAAGCGGAACTCTACAATGAGCAGTTCTTC.

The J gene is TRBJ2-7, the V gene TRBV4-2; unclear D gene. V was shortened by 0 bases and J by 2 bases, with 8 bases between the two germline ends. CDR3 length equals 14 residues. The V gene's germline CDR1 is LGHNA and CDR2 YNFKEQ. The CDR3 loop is CASSQEWQPYEQYF. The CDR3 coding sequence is TGTGCCAGCAGCCAAGAATGGCAGCCCTACGAGCAGTACTTC.

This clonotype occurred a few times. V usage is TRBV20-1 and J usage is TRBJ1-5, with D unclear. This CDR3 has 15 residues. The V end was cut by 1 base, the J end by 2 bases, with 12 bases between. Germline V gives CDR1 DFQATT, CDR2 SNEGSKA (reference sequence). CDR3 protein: CSARAQPLRNQPQHF. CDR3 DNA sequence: TGCAGTGCTAGAGCACAGCCCCTCCGCAATCAGCCCCAGCATTTT.

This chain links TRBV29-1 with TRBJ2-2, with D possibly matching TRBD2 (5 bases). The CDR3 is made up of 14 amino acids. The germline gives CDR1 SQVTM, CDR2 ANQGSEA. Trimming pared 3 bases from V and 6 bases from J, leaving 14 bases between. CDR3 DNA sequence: TGCAGCGTTGAGAGGTTGTCGGGATCCGGGGAGCTGTTTTTT. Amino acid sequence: CSVERLSGSGELFF.